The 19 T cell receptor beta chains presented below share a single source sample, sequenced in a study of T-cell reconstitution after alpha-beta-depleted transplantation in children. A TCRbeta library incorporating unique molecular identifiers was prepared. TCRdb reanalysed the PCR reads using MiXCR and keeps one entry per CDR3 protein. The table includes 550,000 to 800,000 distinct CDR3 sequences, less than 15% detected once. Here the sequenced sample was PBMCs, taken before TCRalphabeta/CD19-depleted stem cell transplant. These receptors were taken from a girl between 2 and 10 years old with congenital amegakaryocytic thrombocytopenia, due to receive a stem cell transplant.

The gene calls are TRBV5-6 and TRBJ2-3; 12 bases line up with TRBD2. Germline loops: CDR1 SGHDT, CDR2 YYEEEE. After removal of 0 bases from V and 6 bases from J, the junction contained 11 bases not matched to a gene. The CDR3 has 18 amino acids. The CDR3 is CASSLESSGRAGVDTQYF. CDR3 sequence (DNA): TGTGCCAGCAGCTTGGAATCTAGCGGGAGGGCCGGGGTGGATACGCAGTATTTT. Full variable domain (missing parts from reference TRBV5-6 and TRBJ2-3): DAGVTQSPTHLIKTRGQQVTLRCSPKSGHDTVSWYQQALGQGPQFIFQYYEEEERQRGNFPDRFSGHQFPNYSSELNVNALLLGDSALYLCASSLESSGRAGVDTQYFGPGTRLTVL.

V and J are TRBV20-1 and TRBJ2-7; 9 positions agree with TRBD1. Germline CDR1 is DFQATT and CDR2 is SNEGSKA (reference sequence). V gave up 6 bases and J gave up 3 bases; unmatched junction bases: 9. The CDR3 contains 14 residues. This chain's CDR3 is CSALSDRGGYEQYF. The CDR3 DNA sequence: TGCAGTGCCCTCTCGGACAGGGGAGGCTACGAGCAGTACTTC.

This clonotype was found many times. For the CDR3, the DNA is TGCGCCAGCCATTTTAGTGGGAGGGAACTTAATGAGCAGTTCTTC. The encoded protein is CASHFSGRELNEQFF. This chain joins TRBV10-2 and TRBJ2-1; 7 nucleotides align to TRBD2. With 8 bases clipped from V and 7 bases from J, the junction kept 14 bases outside the gene matches. Germline V gene data show CDR1 as WSHSY and CDR2 as SAAADI. There are 15 residues in the CDR3.

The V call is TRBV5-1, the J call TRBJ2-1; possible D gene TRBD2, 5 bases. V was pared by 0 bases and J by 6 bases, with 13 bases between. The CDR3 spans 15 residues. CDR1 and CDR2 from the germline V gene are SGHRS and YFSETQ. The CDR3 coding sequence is TGCGCCAGCAGCTTGGACGAGGGATTCCCCAATGAGCAGTTCTTC. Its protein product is CASSLDEGFPNEQFF.

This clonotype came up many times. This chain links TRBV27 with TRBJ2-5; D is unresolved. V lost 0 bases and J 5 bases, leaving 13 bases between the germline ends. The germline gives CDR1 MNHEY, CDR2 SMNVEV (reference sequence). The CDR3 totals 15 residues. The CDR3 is CASSLSVASEETQYF. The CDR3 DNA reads TGTGCCAGCAGTTTATCAGTAGCCTCCGAGGAGACCCAGTACTTC.

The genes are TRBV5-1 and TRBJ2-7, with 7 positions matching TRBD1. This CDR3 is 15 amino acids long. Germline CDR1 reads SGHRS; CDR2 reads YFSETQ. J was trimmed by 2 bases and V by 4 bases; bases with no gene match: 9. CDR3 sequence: CASSQAGTVAYEQYF. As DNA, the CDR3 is TGCGCCAGCAGCCAAGCCGGGACAGTCGCCTACGAGCAGTACTTC.

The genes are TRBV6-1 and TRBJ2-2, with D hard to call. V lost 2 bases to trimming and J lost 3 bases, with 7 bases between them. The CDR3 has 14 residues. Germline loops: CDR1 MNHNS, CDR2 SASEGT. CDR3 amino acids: CASSEQRYTGELFF. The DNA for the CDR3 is TGTGCCAGCAGTGAACAGCGATACACCGGGGAGCTGTTTTTT.

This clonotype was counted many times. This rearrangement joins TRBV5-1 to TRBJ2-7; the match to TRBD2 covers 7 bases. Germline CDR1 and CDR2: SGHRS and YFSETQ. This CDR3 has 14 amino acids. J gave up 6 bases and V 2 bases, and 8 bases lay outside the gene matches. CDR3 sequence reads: CASSFREGLPEQYF. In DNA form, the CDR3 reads TGCGCCAGCAGCTTTAGGGAGGGCCTTCCCGAGCAGTACTTC.

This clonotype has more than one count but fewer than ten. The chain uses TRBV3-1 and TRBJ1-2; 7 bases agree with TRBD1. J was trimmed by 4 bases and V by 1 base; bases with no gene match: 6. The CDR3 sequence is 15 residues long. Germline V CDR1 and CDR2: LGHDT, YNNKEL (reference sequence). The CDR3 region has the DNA TGTGCCAGCAGCCAAGTTTCAGGGGGGATCTATGGCTACACCTTC. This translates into CASSQVSGGIYGYTF. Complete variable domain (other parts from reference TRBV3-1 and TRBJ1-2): DTAVSQTPKYLVTQMGNDKSIKCEQNLGHDTMYWYKQDSKKFLKIMFSYNNKELIINETVPNRFSPKSPDKAHLNLHINSLELGDSAVYFCASSQVSGGIYGYTFGSGTRLTVV.

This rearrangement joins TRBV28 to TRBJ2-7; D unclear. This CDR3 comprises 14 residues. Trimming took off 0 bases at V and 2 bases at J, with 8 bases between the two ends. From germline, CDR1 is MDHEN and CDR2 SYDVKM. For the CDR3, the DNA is TGTGCCAGCAGTTTATGGCCCAGAACCTACGAGCAGTACTTC. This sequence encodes CASSLWPRTYEQYF.

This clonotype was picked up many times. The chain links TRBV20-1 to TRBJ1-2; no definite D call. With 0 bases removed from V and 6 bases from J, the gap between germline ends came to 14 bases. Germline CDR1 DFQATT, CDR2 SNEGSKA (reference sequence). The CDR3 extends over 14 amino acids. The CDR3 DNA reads TGCAGTGCTAGAGATTTAGGAGGGAGGGATGGCTACACCTTC. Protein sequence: CSARDLGGRDGYTF.

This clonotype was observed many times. CDR3 DNA sequence: TGTGCCAGCAGTTCTAGCGGGACCCACAATGAGCAGTTCTTC. Its protein is CASSSSGTHNEQFF. The V and J genes are TRBV28 and TRBJ2-1; 9 positions agree with TRBD2. The junction had 3 bases not matched to a gene; V was cut back by 4 bases and J by 5 bases. In germline, CDR1 is MDHEN, CDR2 SYDVKM. This CDR3 has 14 residues.

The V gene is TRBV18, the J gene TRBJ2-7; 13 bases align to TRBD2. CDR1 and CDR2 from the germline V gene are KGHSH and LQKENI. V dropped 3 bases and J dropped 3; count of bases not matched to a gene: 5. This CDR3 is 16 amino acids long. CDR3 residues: CASSPWTSGGFYEQYF. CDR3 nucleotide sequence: TGTGCCAGCTCACCCTGGACTAGCGGGGGATTCTACGAGCAGTACTTC. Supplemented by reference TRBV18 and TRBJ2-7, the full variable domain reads NAGVMQNPRHLVRRRGQEARLRCSPMKGHSHVYWYRQLPEEGLKFMVYLQKENIIDESGMPKERFSAEFPKEGPSILRIQQVVRGDSAAYFCASSPWTSGGFYEQYFGPGTRLTVT.

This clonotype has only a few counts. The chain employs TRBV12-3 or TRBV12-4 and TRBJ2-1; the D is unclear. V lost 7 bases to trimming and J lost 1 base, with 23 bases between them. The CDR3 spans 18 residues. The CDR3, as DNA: TGTGCCAGCAACACATTACTCTCAGGCGCTGGGTCCTACAATGAGCAGTTCTTC. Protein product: CASNTLLSGAGSYNEQFF.

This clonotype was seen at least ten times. DNA for the CDR3: TGCAGTGCTACAAGACTAGCGGACTCCTACAATGAGCAGTTCTTC. Its translation: CSATRLADSYNEQFF. The chain recombines TRBV20-1 with TRBJ2-1, with TRBD2 matching 9 bases. Germline V CDR1 and CDR2: DFQATT, SNEGSKA (reference sequence). Trimming cost V 4 bases and J 0 bases; bases outside gene matches: 4. The length of the CDR3 is 15 residues.

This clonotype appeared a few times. This CDR3 is CSADRTGQETQYF. The CDR3 nucleotides are TGCAGTGCTGACCGGACTGGACAAGAGACCCAGTACTTC. The chain combines TRBV20-1 with TRBJ2-5; the D gene is possibly TRBD2 (5 bases). Trimming stripped 5 bases from V and 2 bases from J, with 12 bases between. The CDR3 has 13 residues. The germline gives CDR1 DFQATT, CDR2 SNEGSKA (reference sequence).

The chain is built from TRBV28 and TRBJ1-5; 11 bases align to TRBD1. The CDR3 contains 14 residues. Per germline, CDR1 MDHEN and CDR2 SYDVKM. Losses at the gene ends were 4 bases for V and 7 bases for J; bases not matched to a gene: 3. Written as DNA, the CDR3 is TGTGCCAGCAGTTCCGGGACAGGGGGGCAGCCCCAGCATTTT. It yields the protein CASSSGTGGQPQHF.

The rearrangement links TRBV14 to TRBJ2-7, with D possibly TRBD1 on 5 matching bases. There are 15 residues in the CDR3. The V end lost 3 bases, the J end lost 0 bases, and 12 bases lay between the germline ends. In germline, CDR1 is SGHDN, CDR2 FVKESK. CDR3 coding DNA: TGTGCCAGCAGCCAGTATCAGGGTTTCTCCTACGAGCAGTACTTC. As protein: CASSQYQGFSYEQYF.

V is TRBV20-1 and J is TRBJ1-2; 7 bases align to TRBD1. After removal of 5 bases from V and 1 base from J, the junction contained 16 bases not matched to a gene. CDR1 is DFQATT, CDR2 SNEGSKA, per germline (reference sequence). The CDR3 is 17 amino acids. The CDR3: CSACGQALSPFNYGYTF. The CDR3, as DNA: TGCAGTGCTTGCGGACAGGCCCTTAGCCCTTTTAACTATGGCTACACCTTC.